This T cell receptor beta chain was sequenced in a study of blood T cell repertoires in COVID-19. Study overall: Italy, Spain and the United States were the sources of the convalescent and acute COVID-19 samples.

Sequencing was performed with immunoSEQ multiplex PCR; in TCRdb, only in-frame clones are kept and a portion is missing. The sample includes some 180,000 clones, 85% to 90% of them seen just once. V was cut by 2 bases and J by 4 bases, with 8 bases left in between. The CDR3 totals 13 residues. Germline CDR1 and CDR2: MNHNS and SASEGT. The specimen sequenced was peripheral blood. This chain joins TRBV6-1 and TRBJ1-1; D may be TRBD1 (6 bases). This clonotype was sampled from a woman aged 60 to 75 with acute or convalescent COVID-19. CDR3 protein: CASSERGGTEAFF. As DNA, the CDR3 is TGTGCCAGCAGTGAAAGGGGGGGCACTGAAGCTTTCTTT.